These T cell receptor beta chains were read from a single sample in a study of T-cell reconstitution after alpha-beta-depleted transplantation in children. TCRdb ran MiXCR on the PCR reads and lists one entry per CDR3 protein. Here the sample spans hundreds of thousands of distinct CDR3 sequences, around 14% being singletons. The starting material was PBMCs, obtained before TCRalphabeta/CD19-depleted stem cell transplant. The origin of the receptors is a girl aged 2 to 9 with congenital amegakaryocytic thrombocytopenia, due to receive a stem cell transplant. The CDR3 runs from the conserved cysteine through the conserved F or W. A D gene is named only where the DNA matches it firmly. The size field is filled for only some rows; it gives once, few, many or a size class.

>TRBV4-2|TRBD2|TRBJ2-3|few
CASSQETLGSGRTDTQYF
TGTGCCAGCAGCCAAGAAACCCTGGGTAGCGGGAGAACAGATACGCAGTATTTT
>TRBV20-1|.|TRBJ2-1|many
CSAAGGDSYNEQFF
TGCAGTGCCGCGGGCGGAGACTCCTACAATGAGCAGTTCTTC
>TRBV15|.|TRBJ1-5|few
CATSTDRLSNQPQHF
TGTGCCACCAGCACGGACAGACTTAGCAATCAGCCCCAGCATTTT
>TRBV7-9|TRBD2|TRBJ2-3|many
CASSDGTSGADTQYF
TGTGCCAGCAGCGATGGGACTAGTGGCGCAGATACGCAGTATTTT
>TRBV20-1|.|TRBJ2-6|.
CSARDTASGANVLTF
TGCAGTGCTAGGGACACCGCCTCTGGGGCCAACGTCCTGACTTTC
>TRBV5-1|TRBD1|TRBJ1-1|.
CASSLPGQGVKTEAFF
TGCGCCAGCAGCTTGCCGGGACAGGGTGTTAAGACTGAAGCTTTCTTT
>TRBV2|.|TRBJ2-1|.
CASGLPGRVNEQFF
TGTGCCAGCGGGCTCCCAGGCAGGGTGAATGAGCAGTTCTTC
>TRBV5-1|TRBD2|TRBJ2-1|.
CASSLGREGRNEQFF
TGCGCCAGCAGCTTGGGGCGGGAGGGCCGGAATGAGCAGTTCTTC
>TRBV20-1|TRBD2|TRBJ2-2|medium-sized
CSATSGSTGELFF
TGCAGTGCTACTAGCGGGAGCACCGGGGAGCTGTTTTTT
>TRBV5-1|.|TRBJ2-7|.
CASSLGAREYEQYF
TGCGCCAGCAGCTTGGGGGCCAGGGAGTACGAGCAGTACTTC
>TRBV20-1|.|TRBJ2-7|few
CSAPGTVSLEQYF
TGCAGTGCTCCTGGGACGGTCAGCCTCGAGCAGTACTTC
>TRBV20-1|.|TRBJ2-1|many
CSARGSPGFYNEQFF
TGCAGTGCTAGAGGGTCCCCCGGGTTCTACAATGAGCAGTTCTTC
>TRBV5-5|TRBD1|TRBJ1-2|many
CASSFDRGRGGYTF
TGTGCCAGCAGCTTTGACAGGGGGCGAGGTGGCTACACCTTC
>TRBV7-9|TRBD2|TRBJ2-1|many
CASSLHLGGGNEQFF
TGTGCCAGCAGCCTACACCTCGGCGGGGGCAATGAGCAGTTCTTC
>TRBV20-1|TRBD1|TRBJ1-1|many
CSASWDRGIKAFF
TGCAGTGCTAGTTGGGACAGGGGGATAAAAGCTTTCTTT
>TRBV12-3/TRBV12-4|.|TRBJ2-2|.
CASASRGSAGELFF
TGTGCCAGCGCATCCAGGGGATCAGCCGGGGAGCTGTTTTTT
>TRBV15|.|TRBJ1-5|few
CATSRVAGSQPQHF
TGTGCCACCAGCAGAGTGGCGGGCTCGCAGCCCCAGCATTTT
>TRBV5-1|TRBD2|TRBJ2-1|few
CASSLFVGRVPNEQFF
TGCGCCAGCAGCTTGTTCGTCGGGAGGGTACCCAATGAGCAGTTCTTC
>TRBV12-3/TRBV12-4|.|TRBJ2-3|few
CASSFGSWEETSTDTQYF
TGTGCCAGCAGTTTTGGTTCGTGGGAGGAGACGAGCACAGATACGCAGTATTTT
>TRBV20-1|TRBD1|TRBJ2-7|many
CSAAPGQGNEQYF
TGCAGTGCAGCACCGGGACAGGGGAACGAGCAGTACTTC
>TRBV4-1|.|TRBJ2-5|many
CASSQGTYGTFWAGFQETQYF
TGCGCCAGCAGCCAAGGCACCTACGGAACGTTTTGGGCGGGGTTCCAAGAGACCCAGTACTTC
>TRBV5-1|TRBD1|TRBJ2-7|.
CASSLVTGEDEQYF
TGCGCCAGCAGCTTGGTGACAGGGGAGGACGAGCAGTACTTC
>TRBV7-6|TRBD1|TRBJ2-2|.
CASSDPTRGRLTAGELFF
TGTGCCAGCAGCGATCCTACCAGGGGGCGCTTAACCGCCGGGGAGCTGTTTTTT
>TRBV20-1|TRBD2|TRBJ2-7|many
CSALTGGPLTYEQYF
TGCAGTGCTTTGACGGGAGGGCCGCTAACCTACGAGCAGTACTTC
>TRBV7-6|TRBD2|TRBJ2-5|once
CASSLEDSGRQYF
TGTGCCAGCAGCTTAGAAGATAGCGGGAGGCAGTACTTC
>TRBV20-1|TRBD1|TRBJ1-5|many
CSAGQGSNQPQHF
TGCAGTGCCGGACAGGGAAGCAATCAGCCCCAGCATTTT
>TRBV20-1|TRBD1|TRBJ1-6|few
CSASPGTGVGSPLHF
TGCAGTGCTAGTCCCGGGACAGGGGTTGGTTCACCCCTCCACTTT
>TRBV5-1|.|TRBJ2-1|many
CASSEGAYNEQFF
TGCGCCAGCAGTGAGGGGGCCTACAATGAGCAGTTCTTC
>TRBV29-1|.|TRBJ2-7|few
CSVEGTVSYEQYF
TGCAGCGTGGAGGGGACGGTCTCCTACGAGCAGTACTTC
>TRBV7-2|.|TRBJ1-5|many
CASSLVGAANQPQHF
TGTGCCAGCAGCTTAGTCGGAGCGGCCAATCAGCCCCAGCATTTT
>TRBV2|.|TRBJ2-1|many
CASLENYNEQFF
TGTGCCAGCCTAGAGAACTACAATGAGCAGTTCTTC
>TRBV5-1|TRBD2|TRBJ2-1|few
CASSLARREVYNEQFF
TGCGCCAGCAGCTTGGCCAGGCGGGAGGTGTACAATGAGCAGTTCTTC
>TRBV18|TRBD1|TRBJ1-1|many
CASSRGQEGGNTEAFF
TGTGCCAGCTCACGAGGACAGGAAGGAGGGAACACTGAAGCTTTCTTT
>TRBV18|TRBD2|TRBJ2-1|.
CASSPRSGTAYNEQFF
TGTGCCAGCTCACCACGGAGCGGGACGGCCTACAATGAGCAGTTCTTC
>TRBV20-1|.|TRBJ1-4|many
CSAIDGGTNEKLFF
TGCAGTGCCATCGACGGGGGCACTAATGAAAAACTGTTTTTT
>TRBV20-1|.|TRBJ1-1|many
CSARDHMGGSNTEAFF
TGCAGTGCTAGAGATCATATGGGCGGCTCGAACACTGAAGCTTTCTTT
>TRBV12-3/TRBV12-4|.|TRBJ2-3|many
CAITSNLTRASTDTQYF
TGTGCCATCACCTCCAACCTGACCCGAGCAAGCACAGATACGCAGTATTTT
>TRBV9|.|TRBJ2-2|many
CASSVNVPSGELFF
TGTGCCAGCAGCGTCAACGTGCCATCCGGGGAGCTGTTTTTT
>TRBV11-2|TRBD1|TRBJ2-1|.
CASSQGTGGPYNEQFF
TGTGCCAGCAGTCAGGGGACAGGGGGCCCCTACAATGAGCAGTTCTTC
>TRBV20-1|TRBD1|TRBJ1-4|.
CSAQGASTNEKLFF
TGCAGTGCACAGGGGGCCTCAACTAATGAAAAACTGTTTTTT
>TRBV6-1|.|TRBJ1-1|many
CASSERVPTEAFF
TGTGCCAGCAGTGAAAGGGTGCCCACTGAAGCTTTCTTT
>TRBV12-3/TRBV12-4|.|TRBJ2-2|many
CASIHLGDGGTGELFF
TGTGCCAGCATCCACTTGGGGGACGGAGGCACCGGGGAGCTGTTTTTT
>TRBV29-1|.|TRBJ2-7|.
CSVQDFGGTYEQYF
TGCAGCGTCCAAGACTTTGGGGGGACCTACGAGCAGTACTTC
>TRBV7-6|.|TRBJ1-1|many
CASSLRAVNTEAFF
TGTGCCAGCAGCTTAAGGGCCGTGAACACTGAAGCTTTCTTT
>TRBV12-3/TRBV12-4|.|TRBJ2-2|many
CASSFLRGTGELFF
TGTGCCAGCAGTTTTTTGAGGGGCACCGGGGAGCTGTTTTTT
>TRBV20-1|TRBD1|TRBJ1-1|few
CSARDPGQGMNTEAFF
TGCAGTGCTAGAGATCCCGGACAGGGGATGAACACTGAAGCTTTCTTT
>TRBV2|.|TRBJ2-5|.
CASIKRSTQYF
TGTGCCAGCATCAAGCGGTCGACCCAGTACTTC
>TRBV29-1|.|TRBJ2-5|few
CSGKLETQYF
TGCAGCGGCAAATTGGAGACCCAGTACTTC
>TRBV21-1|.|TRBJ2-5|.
CASSKAEGEQGIPKETQYF
TGTGCCAGCAGCAAAGCGGAAGGGGAGCAGGGGATTCCAAAAGAGACCCAGTACTTC
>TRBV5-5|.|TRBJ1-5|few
CASSPFEGRGNQPQHF
TGTGCCAGCAGCCCATTTGAGGGCCGGGGCAATCAGCCCCAGCATTTT
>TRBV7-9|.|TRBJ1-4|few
CASSFSTADNELFF
TGTGCCAGCAGCTTTTCGACGGCAGATAACGAACTGTTTTTT
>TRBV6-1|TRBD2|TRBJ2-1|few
CASTIAGRGGDEQFF
TGTGCCAGCACCATAGCGGGACGCGGAGGCGATGAGCAGTTCTTC
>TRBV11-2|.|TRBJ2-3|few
CASSSAPSSTDTQYF
TGTGCCAGCAGCTCGGCCCCCTCGAGCACAGATACGCAGTATTTT
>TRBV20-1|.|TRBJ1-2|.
CSARPVGGGYTF
TGCAGTGCTCGCCCGGTAGGAGGTGGCTACACCTTC
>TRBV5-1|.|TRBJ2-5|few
CASSPGAGYQETQYF
TGCGCCAGCAGCCCCGGGGCGGGGTACCAAGAGACCCAGTACTTC
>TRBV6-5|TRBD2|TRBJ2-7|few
CASSSFRRVGEGYEQYF
TGTGCCAGCAGCTCTTTTCGCAGGGTTGGGGAGGGCTACGAGCAGTACTTC
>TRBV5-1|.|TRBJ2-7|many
CASSQGLASYEQYF
TGCGCCAGCAGCCAAGGACTTGCCTCCTACGAGCAGTACTTC
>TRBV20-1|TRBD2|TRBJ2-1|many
CSALRLAGKNNEQFF
TGCAGTGCTTTGAGACTAGCGGGAAAAAACAATGAGCAGTTCTTC
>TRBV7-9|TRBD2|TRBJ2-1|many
CASKFSGGMEQFF
TGTGCCAGCAAATTCTCGGGAGGGATGGAGCAGTTCTTC
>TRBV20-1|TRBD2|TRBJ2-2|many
CSARPSGSIGELFF
TGCAGTGCTAGGCCTAGCGGGAGTATCGGGGAGCTGTTTTTT